This entry lists 17 T cell receptor beta chains sequenced from one sample in a study of T cell responses to AZD1222 COVID-19 vaccine. The table came from immunoSEQ multiplex PCR; TCRdb's copy has only in-frame clones and leaves some out. The sample lists some 140,000 clones, approximately 90% occurring once. The specimen was peripheral blood, collected on day 0 of AZD1222 vaccination. All receptors derive from an adult in good health.

Comment on this clone: Its ends do not fully match the called genes, so a read error is possible. The V and J genes are TRBV7-7 and TRBJ1-5; D gene unclear. Germline assignment: CDR1 SSHAT and CDR2 FNYEAQ (reference sequence). The CDR3 has 13 residues. The CDR3 region is CASSLGRDQPQHF. CDR3 bases: TGTGCTAGCAGCTTAGGTCGGGATCAGCCCCAGCATTTT.

This clone was observed once. The V gene is TRBV10-1, the J gene TRBJ2-7; 9 nucleotides agree with TRBD1. Per germline, CDR1 WNHNN and CDR2 SYGVQD (reference sequence). V shed 3 bases and J 2 bases; nucleotides not matched to a gene: 5. This CDR3 contains 15 residues. The chain's CDR3 is CASSDGDRGTYEQYF. The CDR3 DNA sequence: TGCGCCAGCAGTGACGGTGACAGGGGGACCTACGAGCAGTACTTC.

This chain joins TRBV7-8 and TRBJ2-2; D perhaps matches TRBD2 (6 bases). This CDR3 has 18 residues. Germline V gene data show CDR1 as SGHVS and CDR2 as FQNEAQ. V lost 5 bases and J 3 bases, leaving 22 bases between the germline ends. The CDR3 loop is CASSHYSGGREYTGELFF. The CDR3 coding sequence is TGTGCCAGCAGCCACTATTCGGGCGGCCGGGAGTACACCGGGGAGCTGTTTTTT.

V gene TRBV7-3 combines with J gene TRBJ1-5, with D possibly being TRBD1 (5 bases). Between the trimmed V and J ends, which lost 3 bases and 0 bases, there was a span of 9 bases. This CDR3 has 15 amino acids. Germline lookup yields CDR1 SGHTA and CDR2 FQGTGA. CDR3: CASSLGGLSNQPQHF. The CDR3 coding sequence is TGTGCCAGCAGCTTGGGGGGTCTTAGCAATCAGCCCCAGCATTTT.

The V gene is TRBV7-3, the J gene TRBJ1-1, with D possibly TRBD1 on 5 matching bases. Trimming took 1 base from V and 3 from J, leaving 12 bases between them. The CDR3 covers 15 residues. Per the germline V gene, CDR1 is SGHTA and CDR2 is FQGTGA. CDR3 in amino acids: CASSLRGRGDTEAFF. CDR3 nucleotides: TGTGCCAGCAGCTTAAGAGGGAGGGGTGACACTGAAGCTTTCTTT.

The V and J genes are TRBV11-3 and TRBJ2-2; D gene ambiguous. The V end lost 4 bases, the J end lost 8 bases, and 8 bases lay between the germline ends. The CDR3 extends over 12 amino acids. Germline loops: CDR1 SGHNT, CDR2 YENEEA. The CDR3 DNA reads TGTGCCAGCAGCTCCCTTAGTGGGGAGCTGTTTTTT. Its translation is CASSSLSGELFF.

The V gene is TRBV28, the J gene TRBJ2-3; 9 positions agree with TRBD1. V shed 6 bases, J shed 4 bases, and the junction held 11 bases outside the gene matches. This CDR3 has 16 amino acids. Germline CDR1 MDHEN, CDR2 SYDVKM. CDR3 sequence reads: CASSRGGQGSADTQYF. For the CDR3, the DNA is TGTGCCAGCAGCCGAGGGGGACAGGGTTCCGCAGATACGCAGTATTTT.

J is TRBJ2-2 and V is TRBV7-2; no definite D call. Germline V gene sequence: CDR1 SGHTA, CDR2 FQGNSA. The CDR3 has 13 amino acids. Deletions cut 5 bases from V and 6 bases from J, with 10 bases between. CDR3 in DNA: TGTGCCAGCAGCAACAAGGCCTCCGGGGAGCTGTTTTTT. This encodes CASSNKASGELFF.

The chain links TRBV9 to TRBJ2-7; 14 positions agree with TRBD2. The germline CDR1 and CDR2 sequences are SGDLS and YYNGEE. V lost 0 bases, J lost 1 base, and 6 bases stayed unmatched. The CDR3 extends over 18 amino acids. CDR3 loop: CASSVAPGLAGASYEQYF. The CDR3 bases are TGTGCCAGCAGCGTAGCCCCGGGACTAGCGGGGGCTTCCTACGAGCAGTACTTC.

The chain employs TRBV6-5 and TRBJ2-7; maybe TRBD2 (6 bases). V dropped 5 bases and J dropped 2 bases, with 10 bases sitting between them. Looked up from germline, CDR1 is MNHEY and CDR2 is SVGAGI. The CDR3 is 13 amino acids. The CDR3 region has the DNA TGTGCCAGCAGTAACGGGGGAACCTACGAGCAGTACTTC. Protein: CASSNGGTYEQYF.

J is TRBJ2-2 and V is TRBV2; 7 bases are shared with TRBD1. Unmatched junction bases numbered 7, after V lost 11 bases and J lost 4 bases. The length of the CDR3 is 13 residues. The germline CDR1 and CDR2 sequences are SNHLY and FYNNEI. In DNA, the CDR3 is TGTGCCGGTGGCAGGGGGAGCACCGGGGAGCTGTTTTTT. This codes for CAGGRGSTGELFF. The variable domain in full, with the rest retrieved from reference TRBV2 and TRBJ2-2, is EPEVTQTPSHQVTQMGQEVILRCVPISNHLYFYWYRQILGQKVEFLVSFYNNEISEKSEIFDDQFSVERPDGSNFTLKIRSTKLEDSAMYFCAGGRGSTGELFFGEGSRLTVL.

This clone was observed once. The chain carries TRBV5-5 and TRBJ1-2; TRBD1 aligns across 7 bases. The CDR3 totals 15 residues. Germline V CDR1 and CDR2: SGHKS, YYEKEE (reference sequence). V lost 4 bases and J lost 5; bases outside the gene matches: 11. CDR3 DNA: TGTGCCAGCAGCCCCCTTGGGACAGAGGAATATGGCTACACCTTC. Its translation: CASSPLGTEEYGYTF.

This clone was seen just once. CDR3 sequence (DNA): TGTGCCAGCAGCTTAACCGGGACAGGGGGACTGGGGACTAACTATGGCTACACCTTC. Protein: CASSLTGTGGLGTNYGYTF. V is TRBV11-2 and J is TRBJ1-2; 11 nucleotides agree with TRBD1. The germline V gene has CDR1 SGHAT and CDR2 FQNNGV. V dropped 2 bases and J dropped 0; count of bases not matched to a gene: 11. The CDR3 runs 19 residues. The full variable domain, rest sourced from reference TRBV11-2 and TRBJ1-2, is EAGVAQSPRYKIIEKRQSVAFWCNPISGHATLYWYQQILGQGPKLLIQFQNNGVVDDSQLPKDRFSAERLKGVDSTLKIQPAKLEDSAVYLCASSLTGTGGLGTNYGYTFGSGTRLTVV.

V and J are TRBV19 and TRBJ1-2; D is unclear. V lost 6 bases and J 3 bases, leaving 14 bases between the germline ends. Germline V gene lookup returns CDR1 LNHDA and CDR2 SQIVND (reference sequence). The CDR3 spans 14 residues. DNA of the CDR3: TGTGCCAGTAGACTTTCCCTAAGGTACTATGGCTACACCTTC. It codes for CASRLSLRYYGYTF.

The chain combines TRBV3-1 (or the pseudogene TRBV3-2) with TRBJ2-2; a possible D gene is TRBD2 (6 bases). The germline CDR1 and CDR2 sequences are LGHDT and YNNKEL (reference sequence). Trimming stripped 4 bases from V and 6 bases from J, with 24 bases between. This CDR3 comprises 18 residues. CDR3 sequence (DNA): TGTGCCAGCAGCCGACTCCTTCCGACGCGGGGAAGTTCCGGGGAGCTGTTTTTT. It translates to CASSRLLPTRGSSGELFF.

The DNA for the CDR3 is TGTGCCAGCAGCTTAGACCGGGGAGGCTACACCTTC. Protein sequence: CASSLDRGGYTF. This chain links TRBV5-4 with TRBJ1-2; D ambiguous. The CDR3 has 12 residues. Trimming took 2 bases from V and 8 from J, leaving 10 bases between them. Germline V gene sequence: CDR1 SGHNT, CDR2 YYREEE (reference sequence).

The chain joins TRBV18 to TRBJ2-7; TRBD1 matches 7 bases. Germline V gene data show CDR1 as KGHSH and CDR2 as LQKENI. V shed 3 bases, J shed 1 base, and the junction held 9 bases outside the gene matches. The CDR3 spans 16 residues. The CDR3 DNA is TGTGCCAGCTCACCTTTCGACAGGGTAGGATCCTACGAGCAGTACTTC. This sequence encodes CASSPFDRVGSYEQYF.